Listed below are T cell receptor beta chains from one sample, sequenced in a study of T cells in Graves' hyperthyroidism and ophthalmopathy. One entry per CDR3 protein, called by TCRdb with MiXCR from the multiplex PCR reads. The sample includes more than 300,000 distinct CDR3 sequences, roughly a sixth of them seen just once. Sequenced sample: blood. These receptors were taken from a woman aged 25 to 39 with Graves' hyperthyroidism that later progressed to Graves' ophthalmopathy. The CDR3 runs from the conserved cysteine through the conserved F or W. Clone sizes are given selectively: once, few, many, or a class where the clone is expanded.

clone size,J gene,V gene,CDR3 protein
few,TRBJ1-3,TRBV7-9,CASSYPGQGPGNTIYF
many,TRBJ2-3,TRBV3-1,CASSQFITDTQYF
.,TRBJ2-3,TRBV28,CASSLGGSRADTQYF
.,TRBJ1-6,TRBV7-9,CASSPGWESYNSPLHF
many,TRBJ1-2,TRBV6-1,CASSENQNYGYTF
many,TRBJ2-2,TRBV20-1,CSARVPGTGDTGELFF
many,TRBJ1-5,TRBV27,CASSLQGMNQPQHF
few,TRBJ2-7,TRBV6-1,CASSRPGTATYEQYF
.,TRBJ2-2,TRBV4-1,CASSQVPGLAGGHGELFF
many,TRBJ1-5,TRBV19,CASRDSHSNQPQHF
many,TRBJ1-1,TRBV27,CASSLTGTAFTEAFF
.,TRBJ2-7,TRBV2,CASSGNRLADSYEQYF
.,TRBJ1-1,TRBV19,CASKTGVGTEAFF
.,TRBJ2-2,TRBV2,CASSRSGPGELFF
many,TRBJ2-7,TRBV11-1,CASSLEAGAAYEQYF
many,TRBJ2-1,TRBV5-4,CASSSPIGSYNEQFF
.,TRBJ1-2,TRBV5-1,CASSPGQAYGYTF
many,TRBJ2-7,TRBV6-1,CASSDPRDGGRYEQYF
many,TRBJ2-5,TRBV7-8,CASSYDKEDGETQYF
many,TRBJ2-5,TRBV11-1,CASSLMFGFQETQYF
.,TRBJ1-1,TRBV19,CASSILRRPEAFF
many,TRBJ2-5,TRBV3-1,CASSSGLARLQTQYF
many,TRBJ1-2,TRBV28,CASSPDRGPFPGYTF
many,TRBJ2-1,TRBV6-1,CASRIGTGFINEQFF
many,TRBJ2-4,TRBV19,CATRQGQNIQYF
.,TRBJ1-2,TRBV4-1,CASSQDRDRYGYTF
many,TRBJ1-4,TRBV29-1,CSVGQTGRNEKLFF
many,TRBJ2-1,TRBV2,CASRYRPGLAGRSSYNEQFF
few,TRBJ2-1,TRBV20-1,CSARGPSGPYNEQFF
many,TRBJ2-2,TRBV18,CASSPSSGRAVTGELFF
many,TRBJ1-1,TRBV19,CASSETGNTEAFF
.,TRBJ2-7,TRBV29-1,CSALAGSYEQYF
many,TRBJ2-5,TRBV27,CASSLLSGRPGWETQYF
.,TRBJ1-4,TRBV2,CASSDRQSNEKLFF
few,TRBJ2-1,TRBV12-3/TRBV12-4,CASILTGTSNEQFF
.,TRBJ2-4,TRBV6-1,CATEEAGSRNIQYF
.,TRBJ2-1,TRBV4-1,CASSQDGDSYNEQFF
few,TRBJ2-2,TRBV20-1,CSARTYKPTSGRATGELFF
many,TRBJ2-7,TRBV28,CASSLGGKTYEQYF
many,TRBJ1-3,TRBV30,CAWSRGRISSGNTIYF
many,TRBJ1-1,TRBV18,CASSPLGGRRISTEAFF
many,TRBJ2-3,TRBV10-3,CAISEFETRTDTQYF